Below are 2 T cell receptor beta chains sequenced from a single sample in a study of blood T cell repertoires in COVID-19. Assay used: immunoSEQ multiplex PCR; TCRdb lists only in-frame clones, some missing. Of around 350,000 clones in the sample, around 87% were seen once. Sequenced: peripheral blood. The receptor set was obtained from a human donor in a cohort sampled during active COVID-19.

This chain joins TRBV13 and TRBJ2-7, with 8 positions matching TRBD2. The trim removed 3 bases at V and 3 bases at J, leaving 10 bases unmatched. The CDR3 sequence is 16 residues long. CDR1 is PRHDT and CDR2 is FYEKMQ in the germline V gene (reference sequence). The CDR3 DNA reads as TGTGCCAGCAGCTTGAATTTCCGGGAGGGCCGCTACGAGCAGTACTTC. This sequence encodes CASSLNFREGRYEQYF.

The chain combines TRBV29-1 with TRBJ2-7; a weak D match, TRBD1 (9 bases). Trimming took 6 bases from V and 7 from J, leaving 43 bases between them. This CDR3 spans 21 amino acids. Germline V gene data show CDR1 as SQVTM and CDR2 as ANQGSEA. The CDR3 DNA is TGCAGCGTCCGGACAGGGGAATTTTACCCTGAATTGAGCGGGAGTAAGGGGGAGCAGTACTTC. It translates to CSVRTGEFYPELSGSKGEQYF.